This paragraph reports one T cell receptor (beta chain). This sample was included in a study of blood T cell repertoires in COVID-19. In the study's own analysis: Using reference gene primer amplification, nucleated cell counts were estimated. The data were produced by immunoSEQ multiplex PCR, yet TCRdb's version contains in-frame clones alone and is incomplete. That table supplies the V and J calls and clone size; D and trimming were determined from the DNA. The table includes about 69,000 clones, 79% detected once. The length of the CDR3 is 16 residues. Germline lookup yields CDR1 SGHVS and CDR2 FQNEAQ. With 2 bases removed from V and 0 bases from J, the gap between germline ends came to 11 bases.

Material: peripheral blood. The rearrangement joins TRBV7-8 to TRBJ1-3; D ambiguous. The receptor comes from a man aged 55-75 years with acute or convalescent COVID-19. This CDR3 reads CASSLKSIVSGNTIYF. CDR3 DNA: TGTGCCAGCAGCTTAAAATCAATAGTCTCTGGAAACACCATATATTTT.